This T cell receptor (beta chain) originates from a study of cytomegalovirus exposure and HLA in healthy donors. Study outcomes and limitations: In vitro testing confirmed a few CMV-associated chains as specific for CMV antigens. One later analysis, an examination of the roughly 110 validation repertoires, found that first-cohort TCR clusters tended to co-occur in them.

A word on this clone: The target antigen is unknown.

The CDR3 is made up of 16 amino acids. Germline V gene sequence: CDR1 SQVTM, CDR2 ANQGSEA. Losses at the gene ends were 3 bases for V and 0 bases for J; bases not matched to a gene: 10. This table comes from immunoSEQ multiplex PCR, and its TCRdb copy is limited to in-frame clones, with some not included. The sample records around 70,000 clones, around 94% being singletons. Sequencing was carried out using PBMCs. This TCR came from a man younger than 35 in good health and CMV-seropositive. The V and J genes are TRBV29-1 and TRBJ1-2; 7 bases align to TRBD1. The CDR3 loop reads CSVDISGTETNYGYTF. Here the CDR3 DNA reads TGCAGCGTTGATATATCGGGGACAGAGACTAACTATGGCTACACCTTC.